This is a list of T cell receptor beta chains from one sample in a study of identical twins. TCRdb itself ran the 5' RACE reads through MiXCR, one entry per CDR3 protein. The data contain roughly 720,000 distinct CDR3 sequences, about 20% of them singletons. The sample was also linked to a second study, of T cells expressing NK-cell markers.

Material: PBMCs. Receptor source: a woman between 18 and 29 years old in good health. CDR3s include the opening cysteine and the closing phenylalanine or tryptophan. Each record gives: clone size, V gene, J gene, D gene, CDR3 DNA, CDR3 protein. The D gene is left open where the match is weak. Clone size appears in some rows only: once, few, many, or a class for an expanded clone.

few	TRBV25-1	TRBJ1-2	TRBD1	TGTGCCATCGAGACAGGGTCTGGCTACACCTTC	CAIETGSGYTF
few	TRBV5-1	TRBJ2-6	NA	TGCGCCAGCAGGCAAACCTTCTCTGGGGCCAACGTCCTGACTTTC	CASRQTFSGANVLTF
NA	TRBV6-5	TRBJ2-6	NA	TGTGCCAGCAGTTACTCGCCTGGGGCCAACGTCCTGACTTTC	CASSYSPGANVLTF
few	TRBV5-1	TRBJ1-2	NA	TGCGCCAGCAGCTCCGTCAGCGGAGGAGGTGGCTACACCTTC	CASSSVSGGGGYTF
NA	TRBV9	TRBJ2-7	TRBD1	TGTGCCAGCAGCGAGACAGGGACAAGCTCCTACGAGCAGTACTTC	CASSETGTSSYEQYF
few	TRBV5-1	TRBJ1-4	NA	TGCGCCAGCAGCTTAGAGGGTTACGAAAAACTGTTTTTT	CASSLEGYEKLFF
few	TRBV2	TRBJ1-5	NA	TGTGCCAGCAGGGAGGGTGTGGGGAGCAATCAGCCCCAGCATTTT	CASREGVGSNQPQHF
few	TRBV29-1	TRBJ2-7	TRBD1	TGCAGCGTTGAAATAGGGACAGGGTACGAGCAGTACTTC	CSVEIGTGYEQYF
NA	TRBV5-1	TRBJ2-5	NA	TGCGCCAGCAGCCTGGTCCCCTGGTCCAGAGAGACCCAGTACTTC	CASSLVPWSRETQYF
few	TRBV20-1	TRBJ2-2	TRBD1	TGCAGTGCTAGACCCGACAGGGGCACCGGGGAGCTGTTTTTT	CSARPDRGTGELFF
few	TRBV12-3/TRBV12-4	TRBJ2-7	TRBD1	TGTGCCAGCAGTCACAGGGGGCTCTCCTACGAGCAGTACTTC	CASSHRGLSYEQYF
NA	TRBV6-1	TRBJ2-7	NA	TGTGCCAGCCGGGCAGGGATTACCTACGAGCAGTACTTC	CASRAGITYEQYF
few	TRBV4-3	TRBJ2-3	NA	TGCGCCAGCAGCCAAGACACCGTAGGGCCAGATACGCAGTATTTT	CASSQDTVGPDTQYF
many	TRBV4-3	TRBJ1-1	NA	TGCGCCAGCAGCCAAGATGCACGGCCCGGGCGAGCTTTCTTT	CASSQDARPGRAFF
many	TRBV7-2	TRBJ2-5	NA	TGTGCCAGCAGCTTAGACTCGGCGGGAAGGGAGACCCAGTACTTC	CASSLDSAGRETQYF
few	TRBV12-3/TRBV12-4	TRBJ2-1	NA	TGTGCCAGCACCGTGATCGGTATCTACAATGAGCAGTTCTTC	CASTVIGIYNEQFF
NA	TRBV2	TRBJ2-7	TRBD1	TGTGCCACCTTGCCACGAACCGGGACAGGGGGAAACGACGAGCAGTACTTC	CATLPRTGTGGNDEQYF
NA	TRBV20-1	TRBJ1-1	TRBD1	TGCAGTGCTAGAGACCCAGGGGGCAGGACTGAAGCTTTCTTT	CSARDPGGRTEAFF
NA	TRBV12-3/TRBV12-4	TRBJ2-7	NA	TGTGCCAGCAGTTTAGCCCAGGGGAGTTGGTACGAGCAGTACTTC	CASSLAQGSWYEQYF
few	TRBV7-9	TRBJ2-1	NA	TGTGCCAGCAGCACACAGGGAAAGGGGTACAATGAGCAGTTCTTC	CASSTQGKGYNEQFF
few	TRBV25-1	TRBJ2-2	NA	TGTGCCAGCAGTGGAGGGGATCATTCTATTAACACCGGGGAGCTGTTTTTT	CASSGGDHSINTGELFF
once	TRBV29-1	TRBJ2-1	NA	TGCAGCGTTGAAGATAGAAGTCGGGAAGAGCAGTTCTTC	CSVEDRSREEQFF
NA	TRBV18	TRBJ1-1	NA	TGTGCCAGCTCACCTTACAGGGCTGAAGCTTTCTTT	CASSPYRAEAFF
few	TRBV20-1	TRBJ1-1	NA	TGCAGTCAACAGGGTGAGGGCACTGAAGCTTTCTTT	CSQQGEGTEAFF
few	TRBV11-2	TRBJ2-7	NA	TGTGCCAGCAGCCCACGGAGAGTGCAGCGGGTATACGAGCAGTACTTC	CASSPRRVQRVYEQYF
many	TRBV20-1	TRBJ2-5	NA	TGCAGTGCTAGAAACTTCCGGGACGGCCAAGAGACCCAGTACTTC	CSARNFRDGQETQYF
many	TRBV7-9	TRBJ2-5	NA	TGTGCCAGCAGCTTAAGTGGCCGAACTCAAGAGACCCAGTACTTC	CASSLSGRTQETQYF
NA	TRBV6-2/TRBV6-3	TRBJ2-7	TRBD2	TGTGCCAGCAGTTACGGGACTAGCGGGCGGTACTACGAGCAGTACTTC	CASSYGTSGRYYEQYF